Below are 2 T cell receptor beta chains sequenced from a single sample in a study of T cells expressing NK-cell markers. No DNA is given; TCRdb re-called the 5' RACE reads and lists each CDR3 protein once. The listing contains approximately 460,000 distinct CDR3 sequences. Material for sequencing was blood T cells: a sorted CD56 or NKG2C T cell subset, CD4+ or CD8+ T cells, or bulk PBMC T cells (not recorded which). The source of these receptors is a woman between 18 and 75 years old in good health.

The chain's CDR3 is CATSHPRGQVGDQPQHF. This sequence joins TRBV10-3 and TRBJ1-5; with no DNA, the TCRdb D assignment of TRBD1 cannot be verified. The CDR3 length is 17 residues. CDR1 ENHRY and CDR2 SYGVKD come from the germline V gene.

This CDR3 is CASSSPVGATQYF. V gene TRBV11-2 combines with J gene TRBJ2-5; TCRdb's assignment of TRBD1 cannot be checked, as there is no DNA. The CDR3 extends over 13 amino acids. Germline V gene lookup returns CDR1 SGHAT and CDR2 FQNNGV.